This entry lists 3 T cell receptor beta chains sequenced from one sample in a study of cytomegalovirus exposure and HLA in healthy donors. Primers for the PCR totalled 60 Vbeta and 13 Jbeta. Repertoires were generated with immunoSEQ multiplex PCR, while TCRdb's copy carries only in-frame clones and drops some. The sample consists of 150,000 to 200,000 clones, about 80% of them appearing once. Sequenced input: PBMCs. These receptors came from a middle-aged woman in good health and CMV-seronegative.

The V gene is TRBV19, the J gene TRBJ1-5, with TRBD1 as a possible D gene (6 bases). V lost 6 bases, J lost 7 bases, and 19 bases lay in between. CDR1 and CDR2 from the germline V gene are LNHDA and SQIVND (reference sequence). The CDR3 length is 15 residues. CDR3 sequence: CASRRGQSQGQPQHF. The CDR3 nucleotides read TGTGCCAGTAGGAGAGGACAGTCCCAGGGGCAGCCCCAGCATTTT.

The V gene is TRBV13, the J gene TRBJ2-5, with 13 bases identical to TRBD2. V trimming: 5 bases; J trimming: 4 bases; junction bases outside the gene matches: 10. Germline V CDR1 and CDR2: PRHDT, FYEKMQ (reference sequence). The CDR3 consists of 17 residues. This CDR3 reads CASSPGTSGATRETQYF. The CDR3 DNA is TGTGCCAGCAGCCCCGGGACTAGCGGGGCCACGAGAGAGACCCAGTACTTC.

In its sample, this clone was seen a few times. The chain recombines TRBV6-6 with TRBJ1-1, with D possibly being TRBD1 (5 bases). This CDR3 has 13 amino acids. Germline assignment: CDR1 MNHNY and CDR2 SVGAGI (reference sequence). Trimming took 6 bases from V and 8 from J, leaving 16 bases between them. CDR3 in amino acids: CASRPGTGVEAFF. In nucleotides, the CDR3 is TGTGCCAGCAGACCCGGGACGGGAGTCGAAGCTTTCTTT.